This TCR beta chain was obtained from a study of blood T cell repertoires in COVID-19. In the study overall: Sample material is recorded as cDNA or gDNA derived from T cells, B-cell-depleted T cells, or PBMCs.

This clone was recorded once. Trimming cost V 8 bases and J 3 bases; bases outside gene matches: 28. The CDR3 covers 22 residues. In germline, CDR1 is ENHRY, CDR2 SYGVKD. The authors' processing: Counts of nucleated cells, estimated from reference gene primer amplification, were obtained. The table came from immunoSEQ multiplex PCR; TCRdb's copy has only in-frame clones and leaves some out. From that table come the V and J calls and clone size; the DNA was used to work out D and trimming. The profile covers some 280,000 clones, with 75% to 90% appearing a single time and approximately 3% taken by the ten largest.

The source is a woman in her 30s with active or convalescent COVID-19. V and J are TRBV10-3 and TRBJ1-1; TRBD1 aligns across 12 bases. The sample taken for sequencing was peripheral blood. CDR3 nucleotides: TGTGCCATCGGATTCGGAGCGGGGGGACAGGGGGCGCCCCCTGTACTGGACACTGAAGCTTTCTTT. The encoded protein is CAIGFGAGGQGAPPVLDTEAFF.